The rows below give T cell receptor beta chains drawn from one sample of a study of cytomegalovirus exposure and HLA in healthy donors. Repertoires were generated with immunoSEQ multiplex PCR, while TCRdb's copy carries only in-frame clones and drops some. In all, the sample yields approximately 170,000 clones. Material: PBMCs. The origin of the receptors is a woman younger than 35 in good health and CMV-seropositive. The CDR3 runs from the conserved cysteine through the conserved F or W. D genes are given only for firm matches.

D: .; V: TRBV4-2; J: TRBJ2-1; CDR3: CASSQEYSGAYNEQFF; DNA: TGTGCCAGCAGCCAAGAGTACAGCGGAGCCTACAATGAGCAGTTCTTC
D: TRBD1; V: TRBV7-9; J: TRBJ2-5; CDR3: CASSLTGTGEETQYF; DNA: TGTGCCAGCAGCTTAACCGGGACAGGGGAAGAGACCCAGTACTTC
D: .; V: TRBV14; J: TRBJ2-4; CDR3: CASSHKGAGGRNIQYF; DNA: TGTGCCAGCAGCCATAAGGGCGCTGGAGGGAGAAACATTCAGTACTTC
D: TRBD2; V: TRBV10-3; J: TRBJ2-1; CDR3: CAISSGLAGNEQFF; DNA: TGTGCCATCAGTTCGGGACTAGCGGGAAACGAGCAGTTCTTC
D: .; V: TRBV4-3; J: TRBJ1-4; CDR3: CASSQEWRLENEKLFF; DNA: TGCGCCAGCAGCCAAGAGTGGCGGTTGGAGAATGAAAAACTGTTTTTT
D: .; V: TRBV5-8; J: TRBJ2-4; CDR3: CASSPGEVAKNIQYF; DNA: TGTGCCAGCAGCCCGGGGGAGGTCGCCAAAAACATTCAGTACTTC
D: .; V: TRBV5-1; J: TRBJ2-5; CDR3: CASSLRGGVETQYF; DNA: TGCGCCAGCAGCTTGAGGGGCGGTGTAGAGACCCAGTACTTC
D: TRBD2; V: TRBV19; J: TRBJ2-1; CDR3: CASSSGLADYNEQFF; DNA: TGTGCCAGTAGTTCGGGCCTAGCGGACTACAATGAGCAGTTCTTC
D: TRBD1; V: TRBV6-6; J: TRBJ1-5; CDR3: CASSYSSQGTREPQHF; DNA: TGTGCCAGCAGTTACTCGTCACAGGGGACCAGGGAGCCCCAGCATTTT
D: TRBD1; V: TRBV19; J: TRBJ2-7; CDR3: CASSGLVGQGRWEQYF; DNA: TGTGCCAGTAGTGGATTAGTGGGACAGGGGCGATGGGAGCAGTACTTC
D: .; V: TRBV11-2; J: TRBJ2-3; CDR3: CASSLIRKRTDTQYF; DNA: TGTGCCAGCAGCTTAATCAGGAAACGCACAGATACGCAGTATTTT
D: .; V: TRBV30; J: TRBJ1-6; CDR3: CAWSVLQVPSYNSPLHF; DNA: TGTGCCTGGAGTGTGCTCCAGGTCCCCTCCTATAATTCACCCCTCCACTTT
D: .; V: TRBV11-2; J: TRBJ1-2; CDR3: CASSLVAVNYGYTF; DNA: TGTGCCAGCAGCTTAGTTGCAGTCAACTATGGCTACACCTTC
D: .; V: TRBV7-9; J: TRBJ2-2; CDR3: CASSAPGSGELFF; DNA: TGTGCCAGCAGCGCGCCAGGGTCCGGGGAGCTGTTTTTT
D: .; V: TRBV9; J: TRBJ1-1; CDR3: CASSPNYPNEAFF; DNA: TGTGCCAGCAGCCCAAACTACCCAAATGAAGCTTTCTTT
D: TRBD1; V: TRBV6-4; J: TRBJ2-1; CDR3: CASSDTDRGDNNEQFF; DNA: TGTGCCAGCAGTGACACCGACAGGGGGGATAACAATGAGCAGTTCTTC
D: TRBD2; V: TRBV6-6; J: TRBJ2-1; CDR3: CASSLAESSYNEQFF; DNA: TGTGCCAGCAGCCTAGCGGAAAGCTCCTACAATGAGCAGTTCTTC
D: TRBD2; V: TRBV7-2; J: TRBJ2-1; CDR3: CASSFRTSGSGEQFF; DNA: TGTGCCAGCAGCTTTAGGACTAGCGGGTCGGGAGAGCAGTTCTTC
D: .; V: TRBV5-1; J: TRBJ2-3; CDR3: CASSSDRITDTQYF; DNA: TGCGCCAGCAGCTCTGACAGGATCACAGATACGCAGTATTTT
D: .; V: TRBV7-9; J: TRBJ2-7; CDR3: CASSLVASYEQYF; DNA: TGTGCCAGCAGCTTAGTGGCCTCCTACGAGCAGTACTTC
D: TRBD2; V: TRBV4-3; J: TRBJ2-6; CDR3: CASSQGLARGANVLTF; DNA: TGCGCCAGCAGCCAAGGACTAGCGCGAGGGGCCAACGTCCTGACTTTC
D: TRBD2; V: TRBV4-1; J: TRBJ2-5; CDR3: CASSQERGGQETQYF; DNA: TGCGCCAGCAGCCAAGAGCGGGGGGGCCAAGAGACCCAGTACTTC
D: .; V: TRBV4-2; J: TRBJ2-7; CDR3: CASNYGPGQGFSEQYF; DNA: TGTGCCAGCAACTACGGACCAGGGCAGGGGTTTTCCGAGCAGTACTTC
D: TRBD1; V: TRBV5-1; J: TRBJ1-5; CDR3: CASSFRGLDQPQHF; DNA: TGCGCCAGCAGCTTTAGGGGGCTGGATCAGCCCCAGCATTTT
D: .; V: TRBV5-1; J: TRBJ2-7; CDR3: CASSLRTVTYEQYF; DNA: TGCGCCAGCAGCTTGCGGACAGTAACCTACGAGCAGTACTTC